The next 12 T cell receptor beta chains were all read from a single sample in a study of blood T cell repertoires in COVID-19. This table comes from immunoSEQ multiplex PCR, and its TCRdb copy is limited to in-frame clones, with some not included. The sample lists tens of thousands of clones, around 91% occurring once. Sequencing was performed on peripheral blood. The receptors were sampled from a human donor in a cohort sampled during active COVID-19.

In its sample, this clone was seen once. The chain carries TRBV5-1 and TRBJ1-5; TRBD1 might be the D (5 bases). Germline CDR1 SGHRS, CDR2 YFSETQ. V lost 4 bases and J 0 bases, leaving 8 bases between the germline ends. The CDR3 has 14 residues. The CDR3: CASSRDFSNQPQHF. The DNA of the CDR3 is TGCGCCAGCAGCAGGGACTTTAGCAATCAGCCCCAGCATTTT.

The gene calls are TRBV29-1 and TRBJ2-3; D might be TRBD1 (5 bases). Germline V gene lookup returns CDR1 SQVTM and CDR2 ANQGSEA. This CDR3 comprises 13 residues. Trimming stripped 3 bases from V and 5 bases from J, with 12 bases between. The CDR3 nucleotides read TGCAGCGTTGATCGCCAGGGTAGAGATACGCAGTATTTT. Protein sequence: CSVDRQGRDTQYF.

This sequence joins TRBV29-1 and TRBJ1-5, with no clear D. CDR1 and CDR2 (germline): SQVTM, ANQGSEA. Deletions cut 5 bases from V and 4 bases from J, with 12 bases between. CDR3 length: 13 amino acids. The CDR3 here is CSVIGPGNQPQHF. CDR3 sequence (DNA): TGCAGCGTTATCGGTCCGGGGAATCAGCCCCAGCATTTT.

This clone has a single count. The J gene is TRBJ2-5, the V gene TRBV5-1; D ambiguous. The V gene's germline CDR1 is SGHRS and CDR2 YFSETQ. The CDR3 sequence is 14 residues long. The ends were cut back, 1 base at V and 1 base at J, with 8 bases in the middle. The CDR3 here is CASSLSAGQETQYF. In DNA form, the CDR3 reads TGCGCCAGCAGCTTGTCCGCAGGCCAAGAGACCCAGTACTTC.

This CDR3 is CASSEADSRPQHF. In DNA, the CDR3 is TGTGCCAGCAGTGAAGCTGACAGCAGGCCCCAGCATTTT. This sequence joins TRBV6-1 and TRBJ1-5; TRBD1 might be the D (5 bases). Germline assignment: CDR1 MNHNS and CDR2 SASEGT. This CDR3 has 13 residues. The V gene lost 0 bases and the J gene lost 9 bases, with 9 bases spanning the gap.

The J gene is TRBJ2-2, the V gene TRBV24-1; TRBD1 matches 9 bases. V lost 5 bases to trimming and J lost 2 bases; unmatched junction nucleotides: 8. Germline CDR1 is KGHDR and CDR2 is SFDVKD. The CDR3 length is 17 residues. The DNA for the CDR3 is TGTGCCACCAGTGCCCCGGGACAGGGAACCAACACCGGGGAGCTGTTTTTT. Translating gives CATSAPGQGTNTGELFF.

The J gene is TRBJ1-1, the V gene TRBV24-1, with 8 bases identical to TRBD1. The CDR3 sequence is 15 residues long. Germline V gene data show CDR1 as KGHDR and CDR2 as SFDVKD. The V segment lost 1 base and the J segment 4 bases; nucleotides outside the gene matches: 4. CDR3 amino acids: CATSDFAGGGTEAFF. The CDR3, as DNA: TGTGCCACCAGTGATTTCGCAGGGGGCGGCACTGAAGCTTTCTTT.

The J gene is TRBJ1-1, the V gene TRBV25-1; D perhaps matches TRBD1 (5 bases). CDR1 and CDR2 (germline): MGHDK, SYGVNS. The CDR3 consists of 13 residues. V lost 3 bases to trimming and J lost 3 bases, with 8 bases between them. DNA of the CDR3: TGTGCCAGCAGTGAGGACACGTACACTGAAGCTTTCTTT. It encodes CASSEDTYTEAFF.

This rearrangement joins TRBV30 to TRBJ1-5; 7 nucleotides match TRBD1. The V gene's germline CDR1 is GTSNPN and CDR2 SVGIG (reference sequence). The CDR3 contains 14 residues. V shed 0 bases, J shed 7 bases, and the junction held 6 bases outside the gene matches. CDR3 DNA sequence: TGTGCCTGGAGTGTACCACAGGGGAGACAGCCCCAGCATTTT. Its translation is CAWSVPQGRQPQHF.

The chain has TRBV11-2 and TRBJ2-1, with 8 bases aligning to TRBD2. Per germline, CDR1 SGHAT and CDR2 FQNNGV. The junction had 13 bases not matched to a gene; V was cut back by 5 bases and J by 7 bases. This CDR3 comprises 16 residues. The CDR3 nucleotides are TGTGCCAGCAGCCGACGCGGGACTAGGGGGGAAAATGAGCAGTTCTTC. Its translation is CASSRRGTRGENEQFF.

The rearrangement joins TRBV19 to TRBJ1-2, with D possibly being TRBD1 (6 bases). The CDR3 extends over 13 amino acids. Germline loops: CDR1 LNHDA, CDR2 SQIVND (reference sequence). V lost 6 bases, J lost 2 bases, and 10 bases lay in between. CDR3 bases: TGTGCCAGTAGGGCAGACAGGAACTATGGCTACACCTTC. This codes for CASRADRNYGYTF.

The CDR3 DNA reads TGTGCCAGCAGACCCTCTGGGACATTGAATGAGCAGTTCTTC. Protein product: CASRPSGTLNEQFF. J is TRBJ2-1 and V is TRBV28; D perhaps matches TRBD1 (6 bases). Per the germline V gene, CDR1 is MDHEN and CDR2 is SYDVKM. Trimming cost V 6 bases and J 7 bases, with 16 bases left between them. The CDR3 sequence is 14 residues long.